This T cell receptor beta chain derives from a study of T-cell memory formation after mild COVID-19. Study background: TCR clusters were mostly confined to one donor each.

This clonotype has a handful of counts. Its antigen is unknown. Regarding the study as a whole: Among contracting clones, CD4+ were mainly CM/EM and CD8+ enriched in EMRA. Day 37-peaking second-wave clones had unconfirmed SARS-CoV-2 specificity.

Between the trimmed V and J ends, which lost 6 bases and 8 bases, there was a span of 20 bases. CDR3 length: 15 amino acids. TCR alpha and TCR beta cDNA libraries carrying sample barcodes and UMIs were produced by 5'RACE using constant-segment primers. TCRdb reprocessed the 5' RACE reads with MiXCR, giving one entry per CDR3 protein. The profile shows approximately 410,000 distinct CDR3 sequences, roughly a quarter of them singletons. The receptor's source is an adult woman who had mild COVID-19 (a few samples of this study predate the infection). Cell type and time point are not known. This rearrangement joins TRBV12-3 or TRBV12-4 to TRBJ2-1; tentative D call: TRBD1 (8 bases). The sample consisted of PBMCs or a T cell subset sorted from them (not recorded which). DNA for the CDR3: TGTGCCAGCAGCACCGGACAGGGCCGGGGGGATGAGCAGTTCTTC. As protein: CASSTGQGRGDEQFF.